Here is one T cell receptor beta chain with its context. What it binds is unknown. Germline CDR1 is SGHVS and CDR2 is FQNEAQ. The V gene end was trimmed by 5 bases and the J gene end by 4 bases; junction bases not matched to a gene: 2. CDR3 length: 14 amino acids. These data belong to a study of CD8+CD57+ T cells in acquired aplastic anemia. Background on the study: Sorted CD4+ and CD8+ cells yielded DNA averaging about 3.2 ug. Healthy donors gave some 10 million reads on average for CD4+ cells.

It was genomic DNA that served as the template for profiling TCR beta VDJ and CDR3. From the reads, TCRdb called clonotypes with MiXCR, one entry per CDR3 protein. The sample holds about 64,000 distinct CDR3 sequences, about 50% seen once. General observations from the study: It was found that roughly 31 CD8+ CDR3 sequences were shared between patients and controls.

The material sequenced was sorted CD4+, CD8+, or CD8+CD57+ T cells (not recorded which) from PBMCs. The TCR sequence derives from a human donor in good health, serving as a control. V and J are TRBV7-8 and TRBJ1-6, with 7 positions matching TRBD1. The CDR3 DNA sequence: TGTGCCAGCAGCCAGGGGGATTATAATTCACCCCTCCACTTT. Translated, it gives CASSQGDYNSPLHF.